Only a few counts were recorded for the clone carrying this T cell receptor (beta chain). The antigen remains unidentified. These data belong to a study of neoadjuvant anti-PD-1 for oral cavity cancer. Trimming cost V 1 base and J 10 bases, with 14 bases left between them. Looked up from germline, CDR1 is SGHTA and CDR2 is FQGNSA. This CDR3 contains 15 residues. Study results and caveats: After neoadjuvant nivolumab, PBMC T cell clonality was significantly higher in non-responders than responders.

PBMC libraries mostly used about 490 ng of input genomic DNA, with six replicates per sample. Profiling relied on immunoSEQ multiplex PCR, and the TCRdb table lists in-frame clones only, not all of them. The table shows about 62,000 clones, with approximately 80% occurring only once. The V call is TRBV7-2, the J call TRBJ1-6; D is ambiguous. The sequence was collected from a person aged 35-79 years with oral cavity squamous cell carcinoma. The starting material was PBMCs, obtained before nivolumab (anti-PD-1) treatment. In DNA form, the CDR3 reads TGTGCCAGCAGCTTAGTTGTGGGGAAGGACTCACCCCTCCACTTT. Protein sequence: CASSLVVGKDSPLHF.